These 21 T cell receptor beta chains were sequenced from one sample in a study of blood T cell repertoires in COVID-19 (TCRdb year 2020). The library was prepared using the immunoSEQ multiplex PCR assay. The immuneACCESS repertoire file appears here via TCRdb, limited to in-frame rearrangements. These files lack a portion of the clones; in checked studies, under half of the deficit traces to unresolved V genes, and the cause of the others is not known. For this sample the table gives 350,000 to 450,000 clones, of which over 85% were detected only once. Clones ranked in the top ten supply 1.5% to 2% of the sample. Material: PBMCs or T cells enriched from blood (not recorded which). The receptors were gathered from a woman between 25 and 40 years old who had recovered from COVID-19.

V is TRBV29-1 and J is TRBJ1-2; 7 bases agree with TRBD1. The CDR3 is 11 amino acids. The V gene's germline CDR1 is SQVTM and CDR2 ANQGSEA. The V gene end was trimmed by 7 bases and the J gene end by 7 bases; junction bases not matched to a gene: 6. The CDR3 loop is CSAVEGAGYTF. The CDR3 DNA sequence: TGCAGCGCCGTGGAGGGGGCTGGCTACACCTTC.

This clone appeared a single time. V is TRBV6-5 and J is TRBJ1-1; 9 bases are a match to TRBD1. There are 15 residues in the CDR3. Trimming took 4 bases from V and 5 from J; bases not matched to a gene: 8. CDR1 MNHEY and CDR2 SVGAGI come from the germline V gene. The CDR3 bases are TGTGCCAGCAGTTCGGGACAGGGTCGATGGACTGAAGCTTTCTTT. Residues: CASSSGQGRWTEAFF.

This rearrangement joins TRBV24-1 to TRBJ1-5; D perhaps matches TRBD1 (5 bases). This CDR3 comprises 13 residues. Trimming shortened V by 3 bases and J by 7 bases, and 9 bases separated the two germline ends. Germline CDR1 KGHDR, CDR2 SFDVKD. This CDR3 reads CATSDQGYQPQHF. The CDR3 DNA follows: TGTGCCACCAGTGATCAGGGTTACCAGCCCCAGCATTTT.

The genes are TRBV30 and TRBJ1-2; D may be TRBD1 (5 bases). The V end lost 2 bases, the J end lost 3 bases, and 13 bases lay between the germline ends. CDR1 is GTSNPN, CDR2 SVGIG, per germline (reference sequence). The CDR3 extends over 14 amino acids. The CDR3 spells CAWSFPGRHYGYTF. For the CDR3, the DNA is TGTGCCTGGAGTTTCCCAGGGAGGCACTATGGCTACACCTTC.

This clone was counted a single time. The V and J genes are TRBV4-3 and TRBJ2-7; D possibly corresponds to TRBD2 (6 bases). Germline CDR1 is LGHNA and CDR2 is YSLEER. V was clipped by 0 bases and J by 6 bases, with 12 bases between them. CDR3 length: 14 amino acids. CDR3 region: CASSQDWGGGEQYF. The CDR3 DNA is TGCGCCAGCAGCCAAGATTGGGGAGGTGGCGAGCAGTACTTC.

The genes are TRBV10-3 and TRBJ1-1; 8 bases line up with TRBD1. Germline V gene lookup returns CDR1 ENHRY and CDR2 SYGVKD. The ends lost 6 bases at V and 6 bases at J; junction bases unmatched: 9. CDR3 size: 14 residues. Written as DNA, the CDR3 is TGTGCCATCAGGGACTCCGAGACAGGGGCTGAAGCTTTCTTT. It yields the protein CAIRDSETGAEAFF.

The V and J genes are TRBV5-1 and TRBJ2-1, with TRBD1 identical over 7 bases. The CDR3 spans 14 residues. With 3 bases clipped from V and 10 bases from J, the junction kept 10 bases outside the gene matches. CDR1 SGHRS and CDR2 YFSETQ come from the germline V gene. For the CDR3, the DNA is TGCGCCAGCAGCTCACAGGGGCTTCCCGGGGAGCAGTTCTTC. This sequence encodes CASSSQGLPGEQFF.

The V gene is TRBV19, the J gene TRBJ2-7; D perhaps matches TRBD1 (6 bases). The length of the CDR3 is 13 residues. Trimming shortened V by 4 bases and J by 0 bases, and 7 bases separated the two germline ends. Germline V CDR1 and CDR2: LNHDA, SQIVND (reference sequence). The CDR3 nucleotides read TGTGCCAGTAGTACAGGGGCCTCCTACGAGCAGTACTTC. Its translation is CASSTGASYEQYF.

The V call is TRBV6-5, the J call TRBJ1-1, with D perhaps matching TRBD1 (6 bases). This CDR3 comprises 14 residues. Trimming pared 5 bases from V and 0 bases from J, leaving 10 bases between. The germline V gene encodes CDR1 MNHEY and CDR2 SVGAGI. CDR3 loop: CASSQGSVNTEAFF. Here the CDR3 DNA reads TGTGCCAGCAGTCAGGGGTCGGTGAACACTGAAGCTTTCTTT.

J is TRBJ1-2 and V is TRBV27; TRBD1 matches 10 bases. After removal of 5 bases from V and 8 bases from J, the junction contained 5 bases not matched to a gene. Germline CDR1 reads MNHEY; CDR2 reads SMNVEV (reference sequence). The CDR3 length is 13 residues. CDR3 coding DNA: TGTGCCAGCAGTAGACAGGGGGCTACGGGCTACACCTTC. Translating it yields CASSRQGATGYTF.

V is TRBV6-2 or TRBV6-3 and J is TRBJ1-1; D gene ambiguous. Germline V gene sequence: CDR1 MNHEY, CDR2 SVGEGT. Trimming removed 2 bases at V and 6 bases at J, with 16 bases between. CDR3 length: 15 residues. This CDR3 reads CASSYASRRSAEAFF. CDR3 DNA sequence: TGTGCCAGCAGTTACGCCAGTCGGCGGTCGGCTGAAGCTTTCTTT.

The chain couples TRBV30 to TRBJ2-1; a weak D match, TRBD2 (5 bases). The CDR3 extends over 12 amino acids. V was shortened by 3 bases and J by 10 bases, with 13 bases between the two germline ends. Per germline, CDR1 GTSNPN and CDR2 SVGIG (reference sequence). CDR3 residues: CAWRVGVWEQFF. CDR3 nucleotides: TGTGCCTGGAGGGTCGGGGTCTGGGAGCAGTTCTTC.

The CDR3 loop is CASSPRGRVYEKLFF. As DNA, the CDR3 is TGTGCCAGCAGCCCTAGGGGGAGAGTTTATGAAAAACTGTTTTTT. J is TRBJ1-4 and V is TRBV7-6; a weak D match, TRBD1 (6 bases). The CDR3 covers 15 residues. Germline V gene lookup returns CDR1 SGHVS and CDR2 FNYEAQ. Trimming removed 5 bases at V and 6 bases at J, with 16 bases between.

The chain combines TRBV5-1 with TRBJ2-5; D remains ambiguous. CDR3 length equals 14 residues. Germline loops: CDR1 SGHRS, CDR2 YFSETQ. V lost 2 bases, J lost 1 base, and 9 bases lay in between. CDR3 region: CASSFSAVQETQYF. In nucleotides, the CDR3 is TGCGCCAGCAGCTTTTCTGCGGTCCAAGAGACCCAGTACTTC.

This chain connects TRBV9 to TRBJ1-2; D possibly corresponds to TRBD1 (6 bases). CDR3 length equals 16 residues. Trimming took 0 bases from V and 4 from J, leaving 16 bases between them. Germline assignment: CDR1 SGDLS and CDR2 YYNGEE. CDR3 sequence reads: CASSVEPAAGAYGYTF. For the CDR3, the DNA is TGTGCCAGCAGCGTAGAACCGGCGGCAGGGGCCTATGGCTACACCTTC.

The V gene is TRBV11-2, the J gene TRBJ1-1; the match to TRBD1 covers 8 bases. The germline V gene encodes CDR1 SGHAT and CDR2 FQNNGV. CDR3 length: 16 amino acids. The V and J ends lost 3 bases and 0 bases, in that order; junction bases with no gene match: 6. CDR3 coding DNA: TGTGCCAGCAGCTTGGACAGGGCCCTCATGAACACTGAAGCTTTCTTT. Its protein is CASSLDRALMNTEAFF.

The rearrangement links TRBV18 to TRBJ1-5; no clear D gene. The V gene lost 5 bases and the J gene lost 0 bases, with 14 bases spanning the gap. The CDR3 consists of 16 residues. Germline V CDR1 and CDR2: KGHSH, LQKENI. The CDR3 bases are TGTGCCAGCTCAGTTAGCGGCCCGAATAGCAATCAGCCCCAGCATTTT. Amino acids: CASSVSGPNSNQPQHF.

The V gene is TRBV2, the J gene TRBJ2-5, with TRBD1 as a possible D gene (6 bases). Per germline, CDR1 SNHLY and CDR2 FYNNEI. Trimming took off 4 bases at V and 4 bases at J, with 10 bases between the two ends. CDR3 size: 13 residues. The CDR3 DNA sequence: TGTGCCAGCAGTGCTGGGGGCGCAGAGACCCAGTACTTC. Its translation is CASSAGGAETQYF.

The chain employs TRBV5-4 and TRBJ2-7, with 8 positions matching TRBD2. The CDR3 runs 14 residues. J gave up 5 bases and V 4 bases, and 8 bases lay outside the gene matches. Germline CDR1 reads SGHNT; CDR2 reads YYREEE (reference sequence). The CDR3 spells CASSRELAAHEQYF. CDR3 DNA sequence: TGTGCCAGCAGCCGTGAACTAGCGGCGCACGAGCAGTACTTC.

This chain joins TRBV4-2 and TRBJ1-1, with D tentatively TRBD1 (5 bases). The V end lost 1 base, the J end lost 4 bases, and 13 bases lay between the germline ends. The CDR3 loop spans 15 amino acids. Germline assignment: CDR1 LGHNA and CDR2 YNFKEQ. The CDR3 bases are TGTGCCAGCAGCCAAGGGGGGGTCGGGTTCACTGAAGCTTTCTTT. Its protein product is CASSQGGVGFTEAFF.

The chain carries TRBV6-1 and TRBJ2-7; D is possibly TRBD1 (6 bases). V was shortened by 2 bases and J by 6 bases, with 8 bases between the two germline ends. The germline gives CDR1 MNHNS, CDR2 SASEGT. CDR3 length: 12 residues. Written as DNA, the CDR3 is TGTGCCAGCAGTGAATGGGGGCTCGAGCAGTACTTC. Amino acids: CASSEWGLEQYF.